The clone carrying this T cell receptor beta chain was observed a handful of times. Its antigen is currently unknown. The sample comes from a study of T cells in Graves' hyperthyroidism and ophthalmopathy. General study results and limits: Also found in blood were most expanded thyroid clonotypes above 0.001.

Researchers took RNA transcripts and amplified the TCR beta CDR3 regions from them. The study used the HTBI primer set for a first-round RT-PCR of the TCR CDR3. MiXCR, run by TCRdb on the multiplex PCR reads, gives a single entry per CDR3 protein. The top ten clones hold less than 85% of a sample with fewer than 400,000 distinct CDR3 sequences, roughly 25% of them seen once. It was considered stable Graves' hyperthyroidism when ophthalmopathy did not progress within 18 months. Patients aged 18 to 65 had newly diagnosed hyperthyroidism lasting under 2 months. Exclusion of a patient resulted from uncontrolled infection, other autoimmune disease, pregnancy or lactation. This CDR3 spans 14 amino acids. Trimming took 5 bases from V and 4 from J; bases not matched to a gene: 4. Germline V CDR1 and CDR2: SGHRS, YFSETQ.

The sample was blood. The receptor comes from a man aged 45-65 years with Graves' hyperthyroidism. V usage is TRBV5-1 and J usage is TRBJ2-1, with 9 bases matching TRBD2. The CDR3 nucleotides are TGCGCCAGCAGACGGACTAGCGATTACAATGAGCAGTTCTTC. This gives the protein CASRRTSDYNEQFF.